This TCR beta chain was observed in a study of coeliac disease. Study-level background: Without high-resolution HLA typing, biased TRBV7-2 usage was examined as a proof of principle.

As regards this clone: What it binds is not known.

The CDR3 runs to 14 residues. CDR1 GTSNPN and CDR2 SVGIG come from the germline V gene (reference sequence). V lost 0 bases and J lost 7, with 12 bases in between. Study results and limitations: In active celiac disease, intraepithelial and lamina propria TRB and TRG repertoires were less clonal than controls. Intraepithelial and lamina propria fractions were not highly pure.

Only in-frame clones appear in the TCRdb table, and some are missing; sequencing was by immunoSEQ multiplex PCR. Counted here are fewer than 6,500 clones, around 62% occurring once; the ten biggest clones make up roughly 9.2%. Material for sequencing was lymphocytes from the gut lamina propria. This clonotype originated in a man in his 70s with active celiac disease. V is TRBV30 and J is TRBJ1-4; no clear D gene. The CDR3 loop is CAWSVTRSTEKLFF. CDR3 in DNA: TGTGCCTGGAGTGTCACTAGGTCTACTGAAAAACTGTTTTTT.